Listed here is a single T cell receptor beta chain. The data were taken from a study of cytomegalovirus exposure and HLA in healthy donors. The wider study: A later analysis reported the 120 validation repertoires used the same platform as the 550 to 800 first-cohort repertoires.

CDR1 MGHRA and CDR2 YSYEKL come from the germline V gene. The CDR3 consists of 16 residues. V lost 0 bases and J lost 8; bases outside the gene matches: 8. Generated by immunoSEQ multiplex PCR, the TCRdb table keeps only in-frame clones and is missing some. The table lists 170,000 or so clones, approximately 84% of them singletons. The material sequenced was PBMCs. The TCR comes from a woman between 18 and 29 years old in good health and CMV-seropositive. The rearrangement joins TRBV4-1 to TRBJ1-4; TRBD1 agrees at 8 bases. The CDR3 sequence is CASSQEIQGAREKLFF. The CDR3 DNA is TGCGCCAGCAGCCAAGAGATCCAGGGGGCTAGGGAAAAACTGTTTTTT.